The 12 T cell receptor beta chains below come from one sample, sequenced in a study of a mutant IDH1 vaccine in newly diagnosed glioma. Time point here: week 23, last vaccination. Doses comprised 300 ug of mutant IDH1 20-mer peptide each, plus topical imiquimod. TCRdb's table, derived via immunoSEQ multiplex PCR, lists solely in-frame clones and lacks some. The data show 70,000 to 90,000 clones, 85% seen once. These receptors' antigens are unknown. The source material was PBMCs, sampled from a glioma patient whose treatment included an IDH1 peptide vaccine. The receptors derive from a man aged 25-45 years with glioma. Some clones in this sample may be carry-over from other donors' samples.

This clone has a single count. This chain links TRBV7-8 with TRBJ1-5; the match to TRBD1 covers 7 bases. The CDR3 is 16 residues long. V lost 1 base, J lost 5 bases, and 8 bases stayed unmatched. Germline assignment: CDR1 SGHVS and CDR2 FQNEAQ. The CDR3 DNA reads as TGTGCCAGCAGCTTAGGAGGGACAGTAATCTATCAGCCCCAGCATTTT. Its protein product is CASSLGGTVIYQPQHF.

CDR3 DNA: TGTGCCAGCAGCTTCCTTGTAGGGGGCGGCACCGGGGAGCTGTTTTTT. As protein: CASSFLVGGGTGELFF. This chain uses TRBV11-1 with TRBJ2-2; 7 positions agree with TRBD1. The CDR3 consists of 16 residues. The junction had 8 bases not matched to a gene; V was cut back by 3 bases and J by 4 bases. Germline CDR1 and CDR2: SGHAT and FQDESV (reference sequence).

The chain uses TRBV9 and TRBJ1-2; unclear D gene. CDR3 length equals 19 residues. Germline loops: CDR1 SGDLS, CDR2 YYNGEE. Trimming shortened V by 0 bases and J by 4 bases, and 25 bases separated the two germline ends. CDR3 coding DNA: TGTGCCAGCAGCGTAGCTACGGGAAGCGCCCCCGCTAACTTCTATGGCTACACCTTC. Protein: CASSVATGSAPANFYGYTF. Looking up the rest from reference TRBV9 and TRBJ1-2 gives the full variable domain: DSGVTQTPKHLITATGQRVTLRCSPRSGDLSVYWYQQSLDQGLQFLIQYYNGEERAKGNILERFSAQQFPDLHSELNLSSLELGDSALYFCASSVATGSAPANFYGYTFGSGTRLTVV.

The chain carries TRBV19 and TRBJ1-1; D not resolved. CDR1 is LNHDA and CDR2 is SQIVND in the germline V gene (reference sequence). Trimming took 6 bases from V and 5 from J, leaving 13 bases between them. The CDR3 loop spans 13 amino acids. The chain's CDR3 is CASSQTMGTEAFF. CDR3 nucleotides: TGTGCCAGTAGCCAGACGATGGGAACTGAAGCTTTCTTT.

The gene calls are TRBV2 and TRBJ1-5; no definite D call. V was clipped by 0 bases and J by 4 bases, with 10 bases between them. This CDR3 spans 15 amino acids. Per germline, CDR1 SNHLY and CDR2 FYNNEI. CDR3: CASSEAGVRNQPQHF. The CDR3 region has the DNA TGTGCCAGCAGTGAAGCCGGGGTGAGGAATCAGCCCCAGCATTTT.

This clone was counted between two and nine times. V is TRBV4-3 and J is TRBJ1-1, with D uncertain. The V gene lost 5 bases and the J gene lost 6 bases, with 16 bases spanning the gap. The CDR3 length is 14 residues. Germline-derived CDR1 and CDR2 are LGHNA and YSLEER. For the CDR3, the DNA is TGCGCCAGCAGCTCAGTGACTTCGAGCGCTGAAGCTTTCTTT. Its translation is CASSSVTSSAEAFF.

The gene calls are TRBV11-2 and TRBJ1-2, with TRBD1 as a possible D gene (6 bases). From germline, CDR1 is SGHAT and CDR2 FQNNGV. V was clipped by 1 base and J by 4 bases, with 13 bases between them. The CDR3 runs 15 residues. CDR3 loop: CASSLGQGLGYGYTF. Here the CDR3 DNA reads TGTGCCAGCAGCTTAGGGCAGGGGCTGGGCTATGGCTACACCTTC.

The gene calls are TRBV4-3 and TRBJ2-1; weak D call: TRBD2 (6 bases). CDR1 LGHNA and CDR2 YSLEER come from the germline V gene. The CDR3 loop spans 15 amino acids. Trimming pared 4 bases from V and 8 bases from J, leaving 18 bases between. The chain's CDR3 is CASSRGALAGDEQFF. The CDR3 nucleotides read TGCGCCAGCAGCCGCGGGGCACTAGCCGGGGATGAGCAGTTCTTC.

For the CDR3, the DNA is TGTGCCACCAGCAGAGATAGGGGTAGCGCGAACACCGGGGAGCTGTTTTTT. It codes for CATSRDRGSANTGELFF. The rearrangement joins TRBV15 to TRBJ2-2; D possibly matches TRBD1 or TRBD2 (5 bases each). Trimming stripped 0 bases from V and 0 bases from J, with 11 bases between. The CDR3 extends over 17 amino acids. Germline V CDR1 and CDR2: LNHNV, YYDKDF (reference sequence).

This clone has more than one count but fewer than ten. The J gene is TRBJ1-2, the V gene TRBV15; D call uncertain. The germline gives CDR1 LNHNV, CDR2 YYDKDF (reference sequence). There are 15 residues in the CDR3. The ends were cut back, 1 base at V and 1 base at J, with 10 bases in the middle. The CDR3 coding sequence is TGTGCCACCAGCAGAGTTGGAGCGGATAACTATGGCTACACCTTC. Protein: CATSRVGADNYGYTF.

The chain links TRBV14 to TRBJ1-2, with 9 positions matching TRBD1. The CDR3 totals 14 residues. CDR1 and CDR2 (germline): SGHDN, FVKESK. Trimming took 1 base from V and 12 from J; bases not matched to a gene: 9. DNA for the CDR3: TGTGCCAGCAGCCAAGTCCGAGGGACAGGGAATCACACCTTC. Residues: CASSQVRGTGNHTF.

This clone has a handful of counts. V gene TRBV5-1 combines with J gene TRBJ2-5; D gene unclear. V was trimmed by 1 base and J by 1 base, leaving 2 bases between them. Germline V gene sequence: CDR1 SGHRS, CDR2 YFSETQ. The CDR3 has 12 amino acids. CDR3 nucleotides: TGCGCCAGCAGCTTGCGCCAAGAGACCCAGTACTTC. This encodes CASSLRQETQYF.